Listed here are 16 T cell receptor beta chains from one sample, sequenced in a study of T cell repertoires in ileal Crohn's disease. Time point described: neoterminal ileum biopsy at postoperative endoscopy, about 6 months after surgery. Libraries were prepared by immunoSEQ multiplex PCR; TCRdb keeps only in-frame clonotypes and omits some of them. The data hold 950 to 1,500 clones, with 85% observed a single time. The specimen sequenced was ileal tissue. These receptors came from an adult with Crohn's disease.

This CDR3 is CASSPRGETEAFF. CDR3 nucleotide sequence: TGTGCCAGCAGCCCGCGTGGGGAGACTGAAGCTTTCTTT. The chain couples TRBV6-5 to TRBJ1-1, with D hard to call. This CDR3 region has 13 residues. Trimming cost V 6 bases and J 5 bases, with 13 bases left between them. CDR1 is MNHEY and CDR2 is SVGAGI in the germline V gene.

The table lists this clone with a few counts. The rearrangement joins TRBV7-3 to TRBJ2-7, with D tentatively TRBD1 (5 bases). Trimming removed 1 base at V and 1 base at J, with 11 bases between. The germline V gene encodes CDR1 SGHTA and CDR2 FQGTGA. The CDR3 totals 15 residues. CDR3 coding DNA: TGTGCCAGCAGCTTAAATGCAGGGCCTTCCTACGAGCAGTACTTC. This gives the protein CASSLNAGPSYEQYF. Combining the CDR3 with reference TRBV7-3 and TRBJ2-7 gives the whole variable domain GAGVSQTPSNKVTEKGKYVELRCDPISGHTALYWYRQSLGQGPEFLIYFQGTGAADDSGLPNDRFFAVRPEGSVSTLKIQRTERGDSAVYLCASSLNAGPSYEQYFGPGTRLTVT.

This clone has only a few counts. The V and J genes are TRBV4-2 and TRBJ1-3; D remains unclear. Germline CDR1 is LGHNA and CDR2 is YNFKEQ. This CDR3 region has 15 residues. V gave up 1 base and J gave up 0 bases, with 7 bases separating them. The CDR3 region has the DNA TGTGCCAGCAGCCAAGGGTTACACTCTGGAAACACCATATATTTT. The encoded protein is CASSQGLHSGNTIYF.

In its sample, this clone was seen once. The J gene is TRBJ2-5, the V gene TRBV7-9, with TRBD2 identical over 10 bases. The germline V gene has CDR1 SEHNR and CDR2 FQNEAQ (reference sequence). The length of the CDR3 is 16 residues. Unmatched junction bases numbered 9, after V lost 5 bases and J lost 3 bases. The CDR3 region is CASSKPLAGVEETQYF. The CDR3 bases are TGTGCCAGCAGCAAGCCTCTAGCGGGGGTAGAAGAGACCCAGTACTTC.

The CDR3 spells CASSPSWDRSYEQYF. The CDR3 DNA reads TGTGCCAGCAGCCCAAGTTGGGACAGGTCCTACGAGCAGTACTTC. The chain combines TRBV6-5 with TRBJ2-7; 8 nucleotides align to TRBD1. The J segment lost 1 base and the V segment lost 6 bases, leaving 8 bases of the junction unmatched. This CDR3 contains 15 residues. In germline, CDR1 is MNHEY, CDR2 SVGAGI.

This sequence joins TRBV6-5 and TRBJ1-3; no reliable D call. The V gene lost 2 bases and the J gene lost 0 bases, with 8 bases spanning the gap. This CDR3 comprises 15 residues. Germline values: CDR1 MNHEY, CDR2 SVGAGI. The CDR3 DNA is TGTGCCAGCAGTTACGGCAGGATCTCTGGAAACACCATATATTTT. Protein product: CASSYGRISGNTIYF.

The V and J genes are TRBV18 and TRBJ2-3, with 8 bases aligning to TRBD1. The ends lost 1 base at V and 0 bases at J; junction bases unmatched: 3. Germline V gene lookup returns CDR1 KGHSH and CDR2 LQKENI. The CDR3 runs 16 residues. The CDR3 coding sequence is TGTGCCAGCTCACCACAAGACAGGGGAAGCACAGATACGCAGTATTTT. This sequence encodes CASSPQDRGSTDTQYF.

The chain joins TRBV5-4 to TRBJ2-6; TRBD1 matches at 7 bases. Germline V gene sequence: CDR1 SGHNT, CDR2 YYREEE (reference sequence). J lost 0 bases, V lost 0 bases, and 9 bases had no gene match. The CDR3 runs to 19 residues. This chain's CDR3 is CASSLAGQVLNSGANVLTF. In DNA form, the CDR3 reads TGTGCCAGCAGCTTGGCAGGACAGGTCTTAAACTCTGGGGCCAACGTCCTGACTTTC.

This clone was counted a few times. CDR3 coding DNA: TGTGCCACCAGCAGAGGAAGGACTAGCGGGGTGTACAATGAGCAGTTCTTC. Protein product: CATSRGRTSGVYNEQFF. The chain employs TRBV15 and TRBJ2-1, with TRBD2 matching over 12 bases. The CDR3 loop spans 17 amino acids. V lost 1 base to trimming and J lost 4 bases; unmatched junction nucleotides: 5. CDR1 LNHNV and CDR2 YYDKDF come from the germline V gene (reference sequence). The whole variable domain, remainder taken from reference TRBV15 and TRBJ2-1, is DAMVIQNPRYQVTQFGKPVTLSCSQTLNHNVMYWYQQKSSQAPKLLFHYYDKDFNNEADTPDNFQSRRPNTSFCFLDIRSPGLGDTAMYLCATSRGRTSGVYNEQFFGPGTRLTVL.

This sequence joins TRBV29-1 and TRBJ1-6; D is uncertain. Between the trimmed V and J ends, which lost 6 bases and 9 bases, there was a span of 15 bases. This CDR3 has 13 amino acids. In germline, CDR1 is SQVTM, CDR2 ANQGSEA. Written as DNA, the CDR3 is TGCAGCGTCGTTGCGGAGCCTGGTTCACCCCTCCACTTT. It translates to CSVVAEPGSPLHF.

V gene TRBV28 combines with J gene TRBJ2-7, with 7 bases that match TRBD1. From germline, CDR1 is MDHEN and CDR2 SYDVKM. The CDR3 length is 14 residues. The trim removed 5 bases at V and 3 bases at J, leaving 7 bases unmatched. The CDR3 nucleotides are TGTGCCAGCAGTACACAGGGGAAACTCTACGAGCAGTACTTC. This sequence encodes CASSTQGKLYEQYF.

The chain is built from TRBV6-6 and TRBJ2-2; D is unresolved. This CDR3 contains 15 residues. Trimming shortened V by 4 bases and J by 6 bases, and 15 bases separated the two germline ends. Germline V lookup: CDR1 MNHNY, CDR2 SVGAGI (reference sequence). The CDR3 bases are TGTGCCAGCAGTTTCCCGTTTCTAGGAGCCGGGGAGCTGTTTTTT. It specifies CASSFPFLGAGELFF.

The V gene is TRBV30, the J gene TRBJ1-2, with unresolved D. V lost 4 bases and J lost 7, with 10 bases in between. The germline V gene encodes CDR1 GTSNPN and CDR2 SVGIG (reference sequence). CDR3 length: 11 residues. The CDR3 DNA is TGTGCCTGGAAAATGGTCGGTGGCTACACCTTC. Amino acids: CAWKMVGGYTF.

This sequence joins TRBV27 and TRBJ2-7; TRBD2 aligns across 7 bases. The junction had 9 bases not matched to a gene; V was cut back by 5 bases and J by 5 bases. CDR3 length equals 14 residues. The germline CDR1 and CDR2 sequences are MNHEY and SMNVEV (reference sequence). The CDR3 here is CASSHKREPDEQYF. The CDR3 coding sequence is TGTGCCAGCAGTCACAAGCGGGAACCGGACGAGCAGTACTTC.

The V call is TRBV7-9, the J call TRBJ1-5; tentative D call: TRBD1 (5 bases). V was clipped by 8 bases and J by 2 bases, with 13 bases between them. The CDR3 has 14 amino acids. Per the germline V gene, CDR1 is SEHNR and CDR2 is FQNEAQ (reference sequence). The CDR3 spells CASGHQGGNQPQHF. DNA of the CDR3: TGTGCCAGCGGACACCAAGGAGGCAATCAGCCCCAGCATTTT.

J is TRBJ1-1 and V is TRBV30, with D unclear. The V end was cut by 4 bases, the J end by 9 bases, with 12 bases between. Germline V lookup: CDR1 GTSNPN, CDR2 SVGIG (reference sequence). The CDR3 loop spans 11 amino acids. This CDR3 reads CAWTGGLKAFF. The CDR3 DNA reads as TGTGCCTGGACGGGCGGACTGAAAGCTTTCTTT.